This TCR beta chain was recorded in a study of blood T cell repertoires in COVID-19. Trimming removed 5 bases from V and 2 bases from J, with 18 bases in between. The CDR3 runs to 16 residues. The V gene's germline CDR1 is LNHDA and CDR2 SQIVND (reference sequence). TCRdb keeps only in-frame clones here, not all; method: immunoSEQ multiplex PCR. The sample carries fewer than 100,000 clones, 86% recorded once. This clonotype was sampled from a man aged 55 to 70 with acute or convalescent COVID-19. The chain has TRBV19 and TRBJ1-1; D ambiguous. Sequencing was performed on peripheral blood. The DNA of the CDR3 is TGTGCCAGTAGTCCTGCGGTTGGCAGCCCAAACACTGAAGCTTTCTTT. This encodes CASSPAVGSPNTEAFF.